This TCR beta chain is drawn from a study of blood T cells in healthy people across ages. The CDR3 length is 14 residues. From germline, CDR1 is SQVTM and CDR2 ANQGSEA. The ends lost 1 base at V and 2 bases at J; junction bases unmatched: 4. The second PCR ran about 6 to 12 cycles with a sample-barcoded 5' primer and J-beta primers. TCRdb reprocessed the 5' RACE reads with MiXCR, giving one entry per CDR3 protein. Of about 1.5 million distinct CDR3 sequences in the sample, roughly 43% were seen once. Study-level points and caveats: The study could not conclusively compare naive and antigen-experienced cells, given its unsorted PBMCs.

Per sample, extraction of total RNA gave at least 5.5 micrograms in every case. This clonotype occurred many times. Its antigen is undetermined. J is TRBJ2-7 and V is TRBV29-1; TRBD2 matches 8 bases. The sequencing input was blood. This receptor was taken from a woman under 30 in good health. The CDR3 DNA reads TGCAGCGTTGAAGGTTTAGCGGGAACCTACGAGCAGTACTTC. It is translated as CSVEGLAGTYEQYF.